Below, 21 T cell receptor beta chains from the same sample are listed, as sequenced in a study of OX40 agonist ivuxolimab in advanced cancers. The method was immunoSEQ multiplex PCR; TCRdb's version includes in-frame clones alone and lacks a portion of them. The sample includes 90,000 or so clones, 80% to 90% seen only once; the top ten take approximately 4.8%. The input for sequencing was CD4+ or CD8+ T cells sorted from blood, taken in a trial of the OX40 agonist ivuxolimab. Receptor source: an adult with an advanced solid tumor such as melanoma, head and neck, liver or kidney cancer.

The genes are TRBV13 and TRBJ2-7, with TRBD2 matching over 11 bases. Germline-derived CDR1 and CDR2 are PRHDT and FYEKMQ (reference sequence). With V trimmed by 4 bases and J by 2 bases, 4 bases remained unmatched. The CDR3 is 15 amino acids. CDR3 in DNA: TGTGCCAGCAGCTCAACTAGCGGGAGTCCCTACGAGCAGTACGTC. This sequence encodes CASSSTSGSPYEQYV.

The J gene is TRBJ2-3, the V gene TRBV4-3; no firm D call. Looked up from germline, CDR1 is LGHNA and CDR2 is YSLEER. Between the trimmed V and J ends, which lost 0 bases and 4 bases, there was a span of 5 bases. This CDR3 contains 13 residues. The DNA for the CDR3 is TGCGCCAGCAGCCAAGAGAGATCAGATACGCAGTATTTT. It is translated as CASSQERSDTQYF.

The chain couples TRBV5-5 to TRBJ1-3; D ambiguous. This CDR3 comprises 13 residues. The germline V gene encodes CDR1 SGHKS and CDR2 YYEKEE (reference sequence). Trimming removed 2 bases at V and 0 bases at J, with 3 bases between. The CDR3 here is CASSLDSGNTIYF. CDR3 bases: TGTGCCAGCAGCTTAGACTCTGGAAACACCATATATTTT.

The chain recombines TRBV2 with TRBJ1-2; D is perhaps TRBD1 (6 bases). The V end was cut by 8 bases, the J end by 8 bases, with 24 bases between. Germline loops: CDR1 SNHLY, CDR2 FYNNEI. This CDR3 has 15 residues. In DNA form, the CDR3 reads TGTGCCAGCCTGAACGCCCAACAGGGTGGTAGAGGCTACACCTTC. It codes for CASLNAQQGGRGYTF.

Remarks on this clone: This CDR3 is also generated by other DNA sequences in the sample. The J gene is TRBJ2-3, the V gene TRBV5-1; D tentatively reads TRBD1 or TRBD2 (6 bases each). Germline lookup yields CDR1 SGHRS and CDR2 YFSETQ. This CDR3 spans 14 amino acids. Deletions cut 4 bases from V and 1 base from J, with 10 bases between. As DNA, the CDR3 is TGCGCCAGCAGCCTCGGGGGCGGCACAGATACGCAGTATTTT. This codes for CASSLGGGTDTQYF.

The genes are TRBV7-6 and TRBJ1-1; no reliable D call. Germline lookup yields CDR1 SGHVS and CDR2 FNYEAQ. Trimming removed 3 bases from V and 1 base from J, with 6 bases in between. The CDR3 has 13 residues. The CDR3 loop reads CASSLNTNTEAFF. The CDR3, as DNA: TGTGCCAGCAGCTTGAACACGAACACTGAAGCTTTCTTT.

V and J are TRBV7-2 and TRBJ2-3; no firm D call. Germline V CDR1 and CDR2: SGHTA, FQGNSA. V lost 2 bases and J lost 0, with 12 bases in between. CDR3 length: 16 residues. Here the CDR3 DNA reads TGTGCCAGCAGCTTACTGGCGGATCTTAGCACAGATACGCAGTATTTT. Protein sequence: CASSLLADLSTDTQYF.

This chain joins TRBV29-1 and TRBJ2-2, with no clear D. V dropped 4 bases and J dropped 5 bases, with 5 bases sitting between them. The CDR3 spans 11 residues. Germline V CDR1 and CDR2: SQVTM, ANQGSEA. The DNA for the CDR3 is TGCAGCGTTGGTCGGACCGGGGAGCTGTTTTTT. It yields the protein CSVGRTGELFF.

V gene TRBV15 combines with J gene TRBJ2-7; D is undetermined. CDR1 and CDR2 (germline): LNHNV, YYDKDF (reference sequence). CDR3 length equals 13 residues. V was trimmed by 0 bases and J by 6 bases, leaving 9 bases between them. CDR3 loop: CATSREYESEQYV. The CDR3 DNA is TGTGCCACCAGCAGAGAATACGAATCCGAGCAGTACGTC.

The rearrangement links TRBV9 to TRBJ2-7, with D perhaps being TRBD1 or TRBD2 (7 bases each). Germline V gives CDR1 SGDLS, CDR2 YYNGEE. The CDR3 has 15 amino acids. Trimming left V 3 bases short and J 4 bases short, with 17 bases between. CDR3 bases: TGTGCCAGCAGCGCTGGGGGGGGACAGTTATACGAGCAGTACTTC. Protein sequence: CASSAGGGQLYEQYF.

The rearrangement joins TRBV6-5 to TRBJ2-5; 11 bases match TRBD1. Germline assignment: CDR1 MNHEY and CDR2 SVGAGI. The V gene end was trimmed by 2 bases and the J gene end by 7 bases; junction bases not matched to a gene: 9. This CDR3 comprises 16 residues. The CDR3 reads CASSYHTGQGGVTQYF. The CDR3 DNA sequence: TGTGCCAGCAGTTACCACACGGGACAGGGGGGAGTGACCCAGTACTTC.

The chain joins TRBV4-2 to TRBJ1-1, with 7 bases fitting TRBD1. The CDR3 loop spans 16 amino acids. The germline gives CDR1 LGHNA, CDR2 YNFKEQ. Trimming removed 0 bases from V and 5 bases from J; junction bases left unmatched: 9. CDR3 region: CASSQDGTGVGTEAFF. In DNA form, the CDR3 reads TGTGCCAGCAGCCAAGATGGAACAGGGGTAGGGACTGAAGCTTTCTTT.

This chain connects TRBV9 to TRBJ2-1; 8 bases agree with TRBD2. Germline V gene sequence: CDR1 SGDLS, CDR2 YYNGEE. The J segment lost 6 bases and the V segment lost 0 bases, leaving 2 bases of the junction unmatched. The CDR3 extends over 14 amino acids. This chain's CDR3 is CASSVAGGPNEQFF. DNA for the CDR3: TGTGCCAGCAGCGTAGCGGGAGGGCCCAATGAGCAGTTCTTC. The variable domain in full, with the rest retrieved from reference TRBV9 and TRBJ2-1, is DSGVTQTPKHLITATGQRVTLRCSPRSGDLSVYWYQQSLDQGLQFLIQYYNGEERAKGNILERFSAQQFPDLHSELNLSSLELGDSALYFCASSVAGGPNEQFFGPGTRLTVL.

The chain joins TRBV2 to TRBJ1-4, with D hard to call. Germline CDR1 and CDR2: SNHLY and FYNNEI. The V end lost 6 bases, the J end lost 5 bases, and 10 bases lay between the germline ends. The CDR3 has 13 residues. In nucleotides, the CDR3 is TGTGCCAGCAGAGAGAGAGCGAATGAAAAACTGTTTTTT. This translates into CASRERANEKLFF.

J is TRBJ2-2 and V is TRBV7-9, with D possibly TRBD2 on 6 matching bases. Looked up from germline, CDR1 is SEHNR and CDR2 is FQNEAQ (reference sequence). V lost 4 bases to trimming and J lost 4 bases, with 10 bases between them. This CDR3 has 14 residues. CDR3 coding DNA: TGTGCCAGCAGCTGGCTAGCGAGCACCGGGGAGCTGTTTTTT. It specifies CASSWLASTGELFF. Full variable domain (missing parts from reference TRBV7-9 and TRBJ2-2): DTGVSQNPRHKITKRGQNVTFRCDPISEHNRLYWYRQTLGQGPEFLTYFQNEAQLEKSRLLSDRFSAERPKGSFSTLEIQRTEQGDSAMYLCASSWLASTGELFFGEGSRLTVL.

This rearrangement joins TRBV2 to TRBJ2-1; no definite D call. V was trimmed by 8 bases and J by 6 bases, leaving 17 bases between them. Germline values: CDR1 SNHLY, CDR2 FYNNEI. This CDR3 has 14 amino acids. The DNA for the CDR3 is TGTGCCAGCGATACCGGACCTGTCTCCAATGAGCAGTTCTTC. Amino acid sequence: CASDTGPVSNEQFF.

The chain links TRBV2 to TRBJ1-5; tentative D call: TRBD1 (5 bases). From germline, CDR1 is SNHLY and CDR2 FYNNEI. V was shortened by 2 bases and J by 2 bases, with 13 bases between the two germline ends. The CDR3 contains 16 residues. The CDR3 sequence: CASSEHRLGGNQPQHF. The CDR3 DNA sequence: TGTGCCAGCAGTGAACACAGGCTGGGGGGCAATCAGCCCCAGCATTTT.

There are a few counts of this clone. The chain is built from TRBV5-1 and TRBJ2-1; 11 bases map to TRBD2. J gave up 5 bases and V 0 bases, and 4 bases lay outside the gene matches. This CDR3 has 16 amino acids. The germline CDR1 and CDR2 sequences are SGHRS and YFSETQ. The CDR3 reads CASSLVGLAVNNEQFF. For the CDR3, the DNA is TGCGCCAGCAGCTTGGTGGGACTAGCGGTCAACAATGAGCAGTTCTTC. The entire variable domain, with the rest obtained from reference TRBV5-1 and TRBJ2-1, is as follows: KAGVTQTPRYLIKTRGQQVTLSCSPISGHRSVSWYQQTPGQGLQFLFEYFSETQRNKGNFPGRFSGRQFSNSRSEMNVSTLELGDSALYLCASSLVGLAVNNEQFFGPGTRLTVL.

The chain recombines TRBV10-1 with TRBJ2-5; TRBD1 is a possible D gene (5 bases). Between the trimmed V and J ends, which lost 4 bases and 0 bases, there was a span of 12 bases. Germline V gene lookup returns CDR1 WNHNN and CDR2 SYGVQD (reference sequence). The CDR3 is 15 residues long. The CDR3: CASSATAGYQETQYF. For the CDR3, the DNA is TGCGCCAGCAGTGCGACAGCTGGGTACCAAGAGACCCAGTACTTC.

The V gene is TRBV27, the J gene TRBJ1-1; no clear D. V gave up 8 bases and J gave up 7 bases, with 11 bases separating them. In germline, CDR1 is MNHEY, CDR2 SMNVEV (reference sequence). This CDR3 contains 11 residues. CDR3: CASGWENEAFF. DNA for the CDR3: TGTGCCAGCGGTTGGGAAAATGAAGCTTTCTTT.

This clone has only a few counts. V is TRBV19 and J is TRBJ1-5; TRBD1 might be the D (6 bases). This CDR3 contains 16 residues. Germline V gives CDR1 LNHDA, CDR2 SQIVND (reference sequence). With 11 bases removed from V and 1 base from J, the gap between germline ends came to 21 bases. The DNA of the CDR3 is TGTGCCGCCCAAGGACAGACTCGACTAAGCAATCAGCCCCAGCATTTT. This sequence encodes CAAQGQTRLSNQPQHF.